The sequence of this T cell receptor beta chain was determined in a study of identical twins. CDR1 is ENHRY, CDR2 SYGVKD, per germline. The ends were cut back, 5 bases at V and 0 bases at J, with 3 bases in the middle. The length of the CDR3 is 12 residues. For this clonotype: What it binds is unknown.

Template switching (which added a universal primer site) was used, and cDNA carried unique molecular identifiers. One entry per CDR3 protein, called by TCRdb with MiXCR from the 5' RACE reads. Of 240,000 or so distinct CDR3 sequences detected, roughly 13% appear once; the ten largest clones hold about 3.9%. Study results and limitations: One should note that invariant MAIT and iNKT cells could partly confound zero-insertion analyses. The study reached conclusions through statistical analysis that was cross-sectional, not following the same donors. Clonotypes of the beta chain that were abundant in cord blood carried fewer insertions (memory repertoires showed none).

These data also featured in a second study, about yellow fever vaccine responses in identical twins.

The sequenced sample consisted of memory (CD45RO+) T cells sorted from blood. This TCR was recovered from a woman aged 18-35 years in good health. The rearrangement joins TRBV10-3 to TRBJ2-3; no definite D call. This CDR3 reads CAISSSTDTQYF. The CDR3 DNA sequence: TGTGCCATCAGTTCTAGCACAGATACGCAGTATTTT.